These 3 T cell receptor delta chains originate from one sample sequenced in a study of gamma-delta T cells after stem cell transplantation. TCRdb reapplied CATT to the RT-PCR reads. The table shows almost 3,000 delta-chain clones, with approximately 29% occurring only once. Sequences were obtained from gamma-delta T cells. The origin of the receptors is a human donor. It is not recorded whose cells these are; they may come from a transplant donor.

Notes on this clone: This may come from a read error, since a much larger clone is one base off. The V gene is TRDV2, the J gene TRDJ1, with 7 bases matching TRDD3. The CDR3 has 15 amino acids. Trimming at V came to 3 bases and at J to 4 bases, leaving 10 bases not matched to a gene. Germline CDR1 and CDR2: GEAIGNYY and EKD. In nucleotides, the CDR3 is TGTGCCTGTGACGTACTGGGGCTTTACATCGATAAACTCATCTTT. The encoded protein is CACDVLGLYIDKLIF.

By frequency in the sample, this clone is medium-sized. The V gene is TRDV2, the J gene TRDJ1; 10 positions agree with TRDD3. The trim removed 1 base at V and 0 bases at J, leaving 16 bases unmatched. The CDR3 runs to 20 residues. The germline V gene encodes CDR1 GEAIGNYY and CDR2 EKD. The CDR3 nucleotides are TGTGCCTGTGACACATTGAAGGGAATACTGGGGGATCCGTACACCGATAAACTCATCTTT. Protein product: CACDTLKGILGDPYTDKLIF.

With respect to this clone: A far larger clone is a single base away, which makes a read error likely. This sample includes further DNA sequences coding for the same CDR3. This rearrangement joins TRDV2 to TRDJ3, with 10 positions matching TRDD3. The V gene's germline CDR1 is GEAIGNYY and CDR2 EKD. J lost 2 bases, V lost 1 base, and 13 bases had no gene match. There are 21 residues in the CDR3. The CDR3 region has the DNA TGTGCCTGTGACACGCCTGGAAGCGGGGGATACGTCGCCTGGGACACCCGACAGATGTTTTTC. Translating gives CACDTPGSGGYVAWDTRQMFF.